The rows below give T cell receptor beta chains drawn from one sample of a study of metastatic and nonmetastatic thyroid tumors. TCRdb reanalyzed the PCR reads via MiXCR. The sample shows about 6,400 clones, roughly 29% of them seen only once. Sequencing was done on a sample of adjacent normal tissue. All receptors derive from a female donor with papillary thyroid cancer or a benign thyroid nodule (not recorded which). Some clones in this sample may be carry-over from other donors' samples. Each CDR3 is given with its conserved first and last residue. D genes are given only for firm matches. Where a row states a size, it is once, few, many or the class of an expanded clone; other rows omit it.

J gene	CDR3 length	D gene	clone size	V gene	CDR3 DNA	CDR3 protein
TRBJ1-4	15	TRBD1	many	TRBV18	TGTGCCAGCTCACCAGGGGACAGGGGCGGCGAAAAACTGTTTTTT	CASSPGDRGGEKLFF
TRBJ2-1	12	-	-	TRBV11-3	TGTGCCAGCGGCTTATGCGTGAGCGAGCAGTTCTTC	CASGLCVSEQFF
TRBJ1-2	12	-	medium-sized	TRBV15	TGTGCCACCAGCAGGGACAGCTATGGCTACACCTTC	CATSRDSYGYTF
TRBJ1-3	14	-	-	TRBV7-2	TGTGCCAGCAGCCCCGCCAGGGTTGGAAACACCATATATTTT	CASSPARVGNTIYF
TRBJ2-3	14	-	-	TRBV5-1	TGCGCCAGCAGTAGCGGACCGGCCTCAGATACGCAGTATTTT	CASSSGPASDTQYF
TRBJ2-7	15	TRBD2	-	TRBV28	TGTGCCAGCAGTTTAGTCGGCGGGAGCTCCTACGAGCAGTACTTC	CASSLVGGSSYEQYF
TRBJ2-3	19	TRBD2	medium-sized	TRBV5-1	TGCGCCAGCAGCTTGGTAGTGGCTAGCGGGAGGGCTAGCACAGATACGCAGTATTTT	CASSLVVASGRASTDTQYF
TRBJ2-3	14	-	medium-sized	TRBV7-3	TGTGCCAGCAGCTTACAAGCGAGTACAGATACGCAGTATTTT	CASSLQASTDTQYF
TRBJ2-7	16	TRBD2	-	TRBV11-2	TGTGCCAGCAGCTTAGTTGGTAGCGGGGGGTCCTACGAGCAGTACTTC	CASSLVGSGGSYEQYF
TRBJ2-7	13	-	-	TRBV5-1	TGCGCCAGCAGCCCCGACGAGGTCTACGAGCAGTACTTC	CASSPDEVYEQYF
TRBJ1-2	16	TRBD1	large	TRBV2	TGTGCCAGCAGGGCACCGGGACAGGCGATAAACTATGGCTACACCTTC	CASRAPGQAINYGYTF
TRBJ2-7	15	TRBD2	many	TRBV20-1	TGCAGTGCTAGGGGGGCTAGCGGGCAAACCTACGAGCAGTACTTC	CSARGASGQTYEQYF
TRBJ1-1	13	-	few	TRBV11-3	TGTGCCAGCAGCTACGAAGGGGGTACTGAAGCTTTCTTT	CASSYEGGTEAFF
TRBJ2-6	18	-	medium-sized	TRBV5-5	TGTGCCAGCAGCGTGACAGCCTCCCCGCCAACTGGGGCCAACGTCCTGACTTTC	CASSVTASPPTGANVLTF
TRBJ2-3	14	-	-	TRBV18	TGTGCCAGCCCCCCTATGGGGAGGACAGATACGCAGTATTTT	CASPPMGRTDTQYF
TRBJ1-1	15	TRBD1	-	TRBV6-1	TGTGCCAGCAGGACAGGGGGCGCCGGGAACACTGAAGCTTTCTTT	CASRTGGAGNTEAFF
TRBJ2-7	13	TRBD2	-	TRBV20-1	TGCAGTGCTAGATCTAGCGGGAGCTACGAGCTGTACTTC	CSARSSGSYELYF
TRBJ1-3	15	-	-	TRBV5-6	TGTGCCAGCAGACGCGGACAGCACTCTGGAAACACCATATATTTT	CASRRGQHSGNTIYF
TRBJ2-1	13	-	medium-sized	TRBV15	TGTGCCACCAGCAGGGTACTACAGAATGAGCAGTTCTTC	CATSRVLQNEQFF
TRBJ2-7	14	TRBD2	-	TRBV28	TGTGCCAGCAGTATTACCGGGAGGAGCTACGAGCAGTACTTC	CASSITGRSYEQYF
TRBJ2-7	15	TRBD2	few	TRBV27	TGTGCCAGCAGTTTAGGCGGGGGGCCCGACTACGAGCAGTACTTC	CASSLGGGPDYEQYF
TRBJ1-1	11	-	-	TRBV6-5	TGTGCCAGCAGCTACAGGGCTGAAGCTTTCTTT	CASSYRAEAFF
TRBJ1-1	12	-	many	TRBV7-9	TGTACCAGCAGCTTAGATTCAGGAGAAGCTTTCTTT	CTSSLDSGEAFF
TRBJ1-2	15	TRBD1	-	TRBV7-2	TGTGCCAGCAGCTTGGGGACAGGGGGTTTTAGTGGCTACACCTTC	CASSLGTGGFSGYTF
TRBJ2-3	15	-	-	TRBV9	TGTGCCAGCACCATGTGGGGGAGCGGGACAGATACGCAGTATTTT	CASTMWGSGTDTQYF
TRBJ2-1	12	-	many	TRBV7-9	TGTGCCAGCAGCCGCGGGGACAATGAGCAGTTCTTC	CASSRGDNEQFF
TRBJ1-2	14	-	large	TRBV12-3/TRBV12-4	TGTGCCAGCAGTATAACGGGGGTGGGCTATGGCTACACCTTC	CASSITGVGYGYTF
TRBJ2-7	16	-	few	TRBV27	TGTGCCAGCAGTCCTTCTTCACACCCCCCGCTGAGAGAGCAGTACTTC	CASSPSSHPPLREQYF
TRBJ1-2	16	-	few	TRBV5-1	TGCGCCAGCAGCCCCCACTATAATCGACGGAACTATGGCTACACCTTC	CASSPHYNRRNYGYTF
TRBJ2-7	15	-	few	TRBV28	TGTGCCAGCAGTTTATCAGGGATATCTATGTACGAGCAGTACTTC	CASSLSGISMYEQYF
TRBJ2-7	15	TRBD2	medium-sized	TRBV20-1	TGCAGTGCTACACTCGAGACTAGCGCCATCTACGAGCAGTACTTC	CSATLETSAIYEQYF
TRBJ2-7	12	-	few	TRBV20-1	TGCAGTGCGACCCGGGACACCAACGAGCAGTACTTC	CSATRDTNEQYF
TRBJ2-2	13	TRBD1	-	TRBV19	TGTGCCAGTGACAGGGGGTACACCGGGGAGCTGTTTTTT	CASDRGYTGELFF
TRBJ2-2	15	-	medium-sized	TRBV2	TGTGCCAGCAGTAACAGCGGGCTTAACACCGGGGAGCTGTTTTTT	CASSNSGLNTGELFF
TRBJ1-2	14	TRBD1	-	TRBV18	TGTGCCAGCTCACCACCGGGACAGGACTATGGCTACACCTTC	CASSPPGQDYGYTF
TRBJ1-6	16	-	few	TRBV6-2/TRBV6-3	TGTGCCAGCAGTTACCTCGACCCCCGACAGAGTTCACCCCTCCACTTT	CASSYLDPRQSSPLHF
TRBJ1-6	15	-	-	TRBV27	TGTGCCAGCAGCCGTGCCCTACAGGGCGGGTCACCCCTCCACTTT	CASSRALQGGSPLHF
TRBJ1-2	15	TRBD1	few	TRBV20-1	TGCAGTGCTAGCGGGACAGCCCGACTAGGCTATGGCTACACCTTC	CSASGTARLGYGYTF
TRBJ1-2	12	-	-	TRBV5-1	TGCGCCAGCAGCTTCAGGGGATATGGCTACACCTTC	CASSFRGYGYTF
TRBJ1-5	14	-	medium-sized	TRBV29-1	TGCAGCGCTCAAGGAGGGGACGGCAATCAGCCCCAGCATTTT	CSAQGGDGNQPQHF
TRBJ2-3	14	-	medium-sized	TRBV28	TGTGCCAGCAGAGATCACCATCCCACAGATACGCAGTATTTT	CASRDHHPTDTQYF